This T cell receptor beta chain was profiled in a study of T cells in Graves' hyperthyroidism and ophthalmopathy. Overall study context: The blood sample was taken at first diagnosis, before treatment began.

Amplification yielded TCR beta CDR3 regions, with RNA transcripts as the source. RT-PCR in the first round (using the HTBI primer set) targeted the TCR CDR3. Each CDR3 protein is one row after TCRdb ran MiXCR on the multiplex PCR reads. The sample yields 550,000 to 650,000 distinct CDR3 sequences, 14% seen once. The clonotype comes from a middle-aged woman with Graves' hyperthyroidism. The sample taken for sequencing was blood.

In DNA, the CDR3 is TGTGCCAGCAGCGTAGAGGGGCGCAACAACGAGCAGTACTTC. Translation: CASSVEGRNNEQYF. The V call is TRBV9, the J call TRBJ2-7; D is possibly TRBD1 (5 bases). Germline CDR1 reads SGDLS; CDR2 reads YYNGEE. V gave up 0 bases and J gave up 5 bases, with 12 bases separating them. The CDR3 is 14 amino acids.